Below, 24 T cell receptor beta chains from the same sample are listed, as sequenced in a study of spatial heterogeneity in lung cancer. Study-level points and caveats: One measure, the expanded intratumoral alpha and beta TCR count, tracked tumor mutation counts.

One entry per CDR3 protein, called by TCRdb with MiXCR from the 5' RACE reads. The sample has approximately 7,000 distinct CDR3 sequences; 13% are singletons. The time point: sample taken at primary tumor resection. The antigens these receptors bind are not known. Here the sequenced sample was lung tumor tissue, taken at surgery. All receptors derive from a male donor with early-stage non-small cell lung cancer.

By share of the sample, this clonotype is medium-sized. This chain joins TRBV28 and TRBJ1-5; D possibly corresponds to TRBD1 (6 bases). Trimming removed 0 bases at V and 3 bases at J, with 9 bases between. Germline CDR1 reads MDHEN; CDR2 reads SYDVKM. The CDR3 totals 15 residues. CDR3 region: CASSLWRGNNQPQHF. The CDR3, as DNA: TGTGCCAGCAGTTTATGGAGGGGGAACAATCAGCCCCAGCATTTT.

This clonotype was seen many times. This chain's CDR3 is CASSEQGSNEKLFF. The CDR3 coding sequence is TGTGCCAGCAGTGAACAGGGCTCTAATGAAAAACTGTTTTTT. This chain links TRBV25-1 with TRBJ1-4; maybe TRBD1 (5 bases). V was clipped by 2 bases and J by 3 bases, with 7 bases between them. Germline values: CDR1 MGHDK, CDR2 SYGVNS. The CDR3 spans 14 residues.

This clonotype has at least ten counts. This chain links TRBV30 with TRBJ1-2, with D possibly being TRBD1 (6 bases). With 4 bases removed from V and 4 bases from J, the gap between germline ends came to 22 bases. From germline, CDR1 is GTSNPN and CDR2 SVGIG (reference sequence). The CDR3 spans 16 residues. DNA of the CDR3: TGTGCCTGGACTGTAGACCGGACAGTCGGAAGCTATGGCTACACCTTC. Translating it yields CAWTVDRTVGSYGYTF.

This clonotype rates as medium-sized (0.01 to 0.1%). One end of the junction does not line up with germline, which may come from a read error. This rearrangement joins TRBV27 to TRBJ1-2; the D is unclear. The CDR3 has 15 amino acids. The germline gives CDR1 MNHEY, CDR2 SMNVEV (reference sequence). The CDR3 coding sequence is TGTTCCAGCAGTAGAGATAAAGGCGGGTTATTTGGCTACACCTTC. It encodes CSSSRDKGGLFGYTF.

This clonotype has at least ten counts. The V call is TRBV20-1, the J call TRBJ2-7; 8 positions agree with TRBD2. V lost 0 bases, J lost 1 base, and 2 bases stayed unmatched. This CDR3 contains 14 residues. Germline CDR1 is DFQATT and CDR2 is SNEGSKA (reference sequence). The CDR3 region is CSARDGGRSYEQYF. The CDR3 nucleotides read TGCAGTGCTAGAGATGGCGGGAGGTCCTACGAGCAGTACTTC.

This clonotype has a count of ten or more. The rearrangement joins TRBV20-1 to TRBJ2-3; TRBD1 agrees at 8 bases. V dropped 2 bases and J dropped 1; count of bases not matched to a gene: 5. CDR1 and CDR2 from the germline V gene are DFQATT and SNEGSKA (reference sequence). This CDR3 region has 15 residues. The CDR3 spells CSARRRGHGTDTQYF. CDR3 nucleotide sequence: TGCAGTGCTAGACGCAGGGGGCATGGCACAGATACGCAGTATTTT.

The chain's CDR3 is CASKLSVAGANVLTF. The CDR3 region has the DNA TGTGCCAGCAAATTGTCGGTCGCTGGGGCCAACGTCCTGACTTTC. The chain uses TRBV28 and TRBJ2-6; D is uncertain. Germline values: CDR1 MDHEN, CDR2 SYDVKM. V lost 7 bases and J lost 2, with 12 bases in between. The CDR3 has 15 amino acids.

Within the sample, this clonotype is medium-sized. The chain recombines TRBV7-2 with TRBJ2-7; the match to TRBD2 covers 8 bases. The CDR3 length is 15 residues. CDR1 is SGHTA and CDR2 is FQGNSA in the germline V gene. Trimming removed 1 base from V and 4 bases from J; junction bases left unmatched: 6. CDR3 sequence: CASSLVSSGYYEQYV. DNA of the CDR3: TGTGCCAGCAGCTTAGTGTCTAGCGGGTATTACGAGCAGTACGTC.

This clonotype was counted between two and nine times. The genes are TRBV7-3 and TRBJ2-3, with D unresolved. This CDR3 is 14 amino acids long. Trimming stripped 0 bases from V and 8 bases from J, with 12 bases between. Germline V gene lookup returns CDR1 SGHTA and CDR2 FQGTGA. This chain's CDR3 is CASSLTKGSGTQYF. The CDR3 DNA follows: TGTGCCAGCAGCTTAACTAAGGGATCGGGTACGCAGTATTTT.

This clonotype showed up many times. As DNA, the CDR3 is TGTGCCAGCATTAAAGATCTCTCCTATAATTCACCCCTCCACTTT. Its protein is CASIKDLSYNSPLHF. The chain recombines TRBV28 with TRBJ1-6; D ambiguous. Trimming took off 7 bases at V and 0 bases at J, with 10 bases between the two ends. This CDR3 is 15 amino acids long. In germline, CDR1 is MDHEN, CDR2 SYDVKM.

This clonotype has at least ten counts. The CDR3 spells CASSEWGTGNQPQHF. In DNA, the CDR3 is TGTGCCAGCAGTGAATGGGGGACAGGCAATCAGCCCCAGCATTTT. The chain couples TRBV2 to TRBJ1-5; 7 bases fit TRBD1. The CDR3 extends over 15 amino acids. From germline, CDR1 is SNHLY and CDR2 FYNNEI. Losses at the gene ends were 2 bases for V and 2 bases for J; bases not matched to a gene: 3.

This clonotype was observed at least ten times. This chain connects TRBV2 to TRBJ1-6; D remains ambiguous. Germline V CDR1 and CDR2: SNHLY, FYNNEI. The V gene lost 9 bases and the J gene lost 5 bases, with 8 bases spanning the gap. This CDR3 comprises 12 residues. The CDR3: CARNRDNSPLHF. The CDR3 DNA reads TGTGCCAGGAATAGGGATAATTCACCCCTCCACTTT.

This clonotype has ten or more counts. The chain uses TRBV6-5 and TRBJ1-2; 7 nucleotides align to TRBD1. Germline CDR1 reads MNHEY; CDR2 reads SVGAGI. V dropped 5 bases and J dropped 1; count of bases not matched to a gene: 4. The CDR3 totals 14 residues. CDR3 nucleotide sequence: TGTGCCAGCAGTAGACAGGGATATAACTATGGCTACACCTTC. Translating it yields CASSRQGYNYGYTF.

This clonotype has at least ten counts. The CDR3 region is CATRTGLSYNEQFF. The CDR3 DNA reads as TGTGCCACCAGGACAGGTCTCTCCTACAATGAGCAGTTCTTC. The chain carries TRBV12-3 or TRBV12-4 and TRBJ2-1, with 7 bases lining up with TRBD1. V shed 10 bases and J 0 bases; nucleotides not matched to a gene: 6. The CDR3 runs to 14 residues.

Within the sample, this clonotype is medium-sized. V is TRBV19 and J is TRBJ2-2, with D possibly TRBD2 on 5 matching bases. Trimming shortened V by 3 bases and J by 8 bases, and 10 bases separated the two germline ends. CDR1 is LNHDA and CDR2 is SQIVND in the germline V gene (reference sequence). The CDR3 sequence is 13 residues long. CDR3 nucleotides: TGTGCCAGTAGTATGAGAGGGCTGGGGGAGCTGTTTTTT. This encodes CASSMRGLGELFF. Using reference TRBV19 and TRBJ2-2 for the parts outside the CDR3, the full variable domain is DGGITQSPKYLFRKEGQNVTLSCEQNLNHDAMYWYRQDPGQGLRLIYYSQIVNDFQKGDIAEGYSVSREKKESFPLTVTSAQKNPTAFYLCASSMRGLGELFFGEGSRLTVL.

This clonotype was seen many times. The rearrangement uses TRBV12-5 and TRBJ1-2; D possibly corresponds to TRBD1 (5 bases). The CDR3 runs 18 residues. Germline lookup yields CDR1 LGHNT and CDR2 FRNRAP. V dropped 2 bases and J dropped 5 bases, with 24 bases sitting between them. The CDR3 DNA reads TGTGCTAGTGGTTTGATCAGGTCAGGGAGGACCCATGAGTATGGCTACACCTTC. Protein product: CASGLIRSGRTHEYGYTF. The full variable domain, rest sourced from reference TRBV12-5 and TRBJ1-2, is DARVTQTPRHKVTEMGQEVTMRCQPILGHNTVFWYRQTMMQGLELLAYFRNRAPLDDSGMPKDRFSAEMPDATLATLKIQPSEPRDSAVYFCASGLIRSGRTHEYGYTFGSGTRLTVV.

This clonotype was seen at least ten times. The V and J genes are TRBV28 and TRBJ2-3, with D possibly being TRBD1 or TRBD2 (6 bases each). The length of the CDR3 is 13 residues. With 7 bases removed from V and 4 bases from J, the gap between germline ends came to 12 bases. Germline assignment: CDR1 MDHEN and CDR2 SYDVKM. In nucleotides, the CDR3 is TGTGCCAGCAAGGGGGGAGTGCCAGATACGCAGTATTTT. Translating gives CASKGGVPDTQYF.

This clonotype came up many times. The chain couples TRBV3-1 to TRBJ2-3; TRBD2 aligns across 9 bases. This CDR3 region has 17 residues. Germline V lookup: CDR1 LGHDT, CDR2 YNNKEL (reference sequence). V shed 0 bases, J shed 4 bases, and the junction held 8 bases outside the gene matches. The CDR3 sequence: CASSQDWSSGGSDTQYF. The CDR3 region has the DNA TGTGCCAGCAGCCAAGATTGGAGTAGCGGGGGATCAGATACGCAGTATTTT.

This clonotype was counted many times. V is TRBV20-1 and J is TRBJ2-5; TRBD1 matches at 10 bases. Trimming at V came to 2 bases and at J to 2 bases, leaving 2 bases not matched to a gene. Germline V lookup: CDR1 DFQATT, CDR2 SNEGSKA (reference sequence). The CDR3 has 14 residues. The CDR3 DNA reads TGCAGTGCTAGACCGGGACAGGGGCAAGAGACCCAGTACTTC. Translating gives CSARPGQGQETQYF.

The chain employs TRBV2 and TRBJ1-1; D is uncertain. Germline-derived CDR1 and CDR2 are SNHLY and FYNNEI. CDR3 length equals 15 residues. Trimming left V 6 bases short and J 0 bases short, with 14 bases between. As DNA, the CDR3 is TGTGCCAGCAGCTTTGTTTCAGGAGTGAACACTGAAGCTTTCTTT. Its translation is CASSFVSGVNTEAFF.

This clonotype has a count of ten or more. J is TRBJ1-6 and V is TRBV6-1, with a tentative D call TRBD1 (5 bases). CDR1 is MNHNS and CDR2 is SASEGT in the germline V gene. This CDR3 has 14 amino acids. V lost 0 bases to trimming and J lost 8 bases, with 8 bases between them. Here the CDR3 reads CASSEAGGYSPLHF. Written as DNA, the CDR3 is TGTGCCAGCAGTGAAGCGGGGGGGTATTCACCCCTCCACTTT.

In this sample, this clonotype is hyperexpanded. The chain is built from TRBV5-5 and TRBJ2-1; D perhaps matches TRBD2 (5 bases). Germline CDR1 reads SGHKS; CDR2 reads YYEKEE (reference sequence). Trimming pared 0 bases from V and 7 bases from J, leaving 14 bases between. The CDR3 contains 15 residues. The CDR3: CASSLVAGASNEQFF. The DNA for the CDR3 is TGTGCCAGCAGCTTGGTTGCGGGTGCGTCGAATGAGCAGTTCTTC.

In this sample, this clonotype turned up many times. The chain couples TRBV6-6 to TRBJ2-3, with D perhaps matching TRBD1 or TRBD2 (6 bases each). The CDR3 extends over 17 amino acids. V dropped 5 bases and J dropped 2 bases, with 20 bases sitting between them. The germline V gene encodes CDR1 MNHNY and CDR2 SVGAGI (reference sequence). As DNA, the CDR3 is TGTGCCAGCAGTGTCTCCGGGGGCCCCACTATCACAGATACGCAGTATTTT. It codes for CASSVSGGPTITDTQYF.

This clonotype was found many times. This chain connects TRBV5-1 to TRBJ2-5; D is undetermined. The germline V gene has CDR1 SGHRS and CDR2 YFSETQ. The CDR3 runs 13 residues. With 4 bases removed from V and 3 bases from J, the gap between germline ends came to 10 bases. The CDR3 protein is CASSPLVEETQYF. The DNA of the CDR3 is TGCGCCAGCAGCCCTCTAGTCGAAGAGACCCAGTACTTC.